Ten or more counts support the clone carrying this T cell receptor beta chain. Antigen specificity is unknown. RNA transcripts yielded amplified TCR beta CDR3 regions. The TCR CDR3 was amplified in a first-round RT-PCR using the HTBI primer set. From the multiplex PCR reads, TCRdb called clonotypes with MiXCR, one entry per CDR3 protein. Of 620,000 or so distinct CDR3 sequences listed, around 13% are singletons. These data come from a study of T cells in Graves' hyperthyroidism and ophthalmopathy. Study-level findings and limits: In blood, most of the thyroid clonotypes expanded above 0.001 were also present.

Each 10 ml fresh peripheral blood draw supplied the PBMCs. The CDR3 length is 16 residues. V shed 5 bases and J shed 0 bases, with 14 bases lying between them. From germline, CDR1 is MNHNS and CDR2 SASEGT. The gene calls are TRBV6-1 and TRBJ1-5, with D perhaps matching TRBD1 (5 bases). Sequenced material: blood. The clonotype comes from a woman aged 45 to 65 with Graves' ophthalmopathy. The CDR3 coding sequence is TGTGCCAGCAGTTATTACAGGACTAGTAGCAATCAGCCCCAGCATTTT. This codes for CASSYYRTSSNQPQHF.